Presented here are 25 T cell receptor beta chains from one specimen sequenced in a study of CD8 T cells in Susac syndrome. Reverse transcription of roughly 0.45 to 1 ug RNA was carried out with random hexamers. One entry per CDR3 protein, called by TCRdb with MiXCR from the immunoSEQ multiplex PCR reads. This sample has 50,000 or so distinct CDR3 sequences; 85% to 95% occur once, and the top ten carry 0.4% to 0.55%. Sequenced material: CD8+ T cells from PBMCs. The receptors come from a human donor with multiple sclerosis.

In its sample, this clonotype was seen once. V is TRBV7-8 and J is TRBJ1-1, with D unresolved. The CDR3 contains 15 residues. Between the trimmed V and J ends, which lost 1 base and 7 bases, there was a span of 16 bases. Germline V gene lookup returns CDR1 SGHVS and CDR2 FQNEAQ. The DNA for the CDR3 is TGTGCCAGCAGCTTAGTCGATTTGGAACCTGATGAAGCTTTCTTT. As protein: CASSLVDLEPDEAFF.

CDR3 in DNA: TGTGCCAGCAGCGCGGACACTACGAGCTCCTATAATTCACCCCTCCACTTT. It encodes CASSADTTSSYNSPLHF. This chain links TRBV2 with TRBJ1-6, with a possible D match to TRBD1 (5 bases). Trimming pared 6 bases from V and 0 bases from J, leaving 15 bases between. The CDR3 has 17 residues. Per the germline V gene, CDR1 is SNHLY and CDR2 is FYNNEI. The full variable domain, completed using reference TRBV2 and TRBJ1-6, is EPEVTQTPSHQVTQMGQEVILRCVPISNHLYFYWYRQILGQKVEFLVSFYNNEISEKSEIFDDQFSVERPDGSNFTLKIRSTKLEDSAMYFCASSADTTSSYNSPLHFGNGTRLTVT.

The gene calls are TRBV2 and TRBJ2-7, with D hard to call. CDR3 length equals 12 residues. V lost 7 bases and J lost 3, with 10 bases in between. CDR1 and CDR2 (germline): SNHLY, FYNNEI. The DNA of the CDR3 is TGTGCCAGCAAGTCAGTGATCTACGAGCAGTACTTC. This encodes CASKSVIYEQYF.

This chain connects TRBV7-9 to TRBJ2-7; 7 nucleotides align to TRBD2. The CDR3 loop spans 12 amino acids. The V segment lost 6 bases and the J segment 2 bases; nucleotides outside the gene matches: 1. Germline CDR1 is SEHNR and CDR2 is FQNEAQ (reference sequence). CDR3 sequence (DNA): TGTGCCAGCAGGAGCGGGGCCTACGAGCAGTACTTC. It translates to CASRSGAYEQYF.

V and J are TRBV2 and TRBJ1-2, with TRBD1 matching over 8 bases. Losses at the gene ends were 4 bases for V and 4 bases for J; bases not matched to a gene: 11. The CDR3 runs 16 residues. CDR1 and CDR2 (germline): SNHLY, FYNNEI. The CDR3 spells CASSGQGPFLFYGYTF. DNA of the CDR3: TGTGCCAGCAGTGGACAGGGGCCGTTCTTGTTCTATGGCTACACCTTC.

The chain is built from TRBV6-4 and TRBJ2-2, with 9 bases that match TRBD2. The CDR3 loop spans 15 amino acids. Germline values: CDR1 MRHNA, CDR2 SNTAGT. J lost 4 bases, V lost 0 bases, and 0 bases had no gene match. CDR3: CASSDSTSGTGELFF. CDR3 nucleotide sequence: TGTGCCAGCAGTGACTCGACTAGCGGCACCGGGGAGCTGTTTTTT.

CDR3 bases: TGCGCCAGCAGCCAAGGGGGATACGACGAGCAGTACTTC. This encodes CASSQGGYDEQYF. The chain joins TRBV4-3 to TRBJ2-7; D unclear. The CDR3 runs 13 residues. The germline V and J ends were trimmed by 1 base and 5 bases, with 9 bases remaining between them. Germline CDR1 and CDR2: LGHNA and YSLEER.

On this clonotype: An end of the junction does not agree with germline; a read error may underlie this. The chain combines TRBV12-3 or TRBV12-4 with TRBJ2-3; D call uncertain. This CDR3 is 12 amino acids long. CDR3 protein: CASSLSVYPGPF. In DNA, the CDR3 is TGTGCCAGCAGTTTAAGCGTCTATCCGGGCCCGTTT.

The chain is built from TRBV6-1 and TRBJ2-1; 14 bases line up with TRBD2. Germline V gene sequence: CDR1 MNHNS, CDR2 SASEGT. V shed 10 bases, J shed 8 bases, and the junction held 7 bases outside the gene matches. The CDR3 sequence is 14 residues long. CDR3 bases: TGTGCCATCGGGACTAGCGGGGGTATCGATGAGCAGTTCTTC. As protein: CAIGTSGGIDEQFF.

In its sample, this clonotype was seen once. V usage is TRBV6-6 and J usage is TRBJ2-3; D may be TRBD1 or TRBD2 (6 bases each). Trimming pared 1 base from V and 4 bases from J, leaving 9 bases between. Germline CDR1 and CDR2: MNHNY and SVGAGI (reference sequence). The CDR3 is 14 amino acids. CDR3 sequence reads: CASSYLEGADTQYF. The DNA for the CDR3 is TGTGCCAGCAGTTACTTGGAGGGGGCAGATACGCAGTATTTT.

This chain joins TRBV9 and TRBJ2-7, with 8 bases lining up with TRBD1. This CDR3 region has 14 residues. Unmatched junction bases numbered 8, after V lost 4 bases and J lost 5 bases. The germline gives CDR1 SGDLS, CDR2 YYNGEE. The CDR3 is CASSSQGARDEQYF. CDR3 DNA: TGTGCCAGCAGCTCTCAGGGGGCGCGAGACGAGCAGTACTTC. Complete variable domain (other parts from reference TRBV9 and TRBJ2-7): DSGVTQTPKHLITATGQRVTLRCSPRSGDLSVYWYQQSLDQGLQFLIQYYNGEERAKGNILERFSAQQFPDLHSELNLSSLELGDSALYFCASSSQGARDEQYFGPGTRLTVT.

The rearrangement links TRBV6-6 to TRBJ2-7; 7 bases are a match to TRBD1. The V and J ends lost 1 base and 1 base, in that order; junction bases with no gene match: 1. This CDR3 region has 14 residues. Germline V CDR1 and CDR2: MNHNY, SVGAGI (reference sequence). The CDR3 region has the DNA TGTGCCAGCAGTTACTTGGGACAGTCCTACGAGCAGTACTTC. Its protein is CASSYLGQSYEQYF.

This clonotype has only a few counts. The chain couples TRBV28 to TRBJ1-3, with TRBD1 as a possible D gene (5 bases). The V gene's germline CDR1 is MDHEN and CDR2 SYDVKM. The length of the CDR3 is 15 residues. V shed 5 bases and J shed 5 bases, with 16 bases lying between them. The CDR3 DNA reads as TGTGCCAGCAGTCCCACCACAGGAGCGCGAAACACCATATATTTT. Its protein product is CASSPTTGARNTIYF.

The V gene is TRBV7-9, the J gene TRBJ2-5; D is perhaps TRBD2 (7 bases). The CDR3 sequence is 16 residues long. Looked up from germline, CDR1 is SEHNR and CDR2 is FQNEAQ (reference sequence). The germline V and J ends were trimmed by 6 bases and 4 bases, with 21 bases remaining between them. The CDR3 DNA sequence: TGTGCCAGCAGGCCCGGTCTACGGGGGGCATTAGAGACCCAGTACTTC. As protein: CASRPGLRGALETQYF.

The chain couples TRBV7-9 to TRBJ1-1; D gene uncertain. Germline CDR1 is SEHNR and CDR2 is FQNEAQ (reference sequence). The V end lost 6 bases, the J end lost 4 bases, and 18 bases lay between the germline ends. This CDR3 has 15 residues. The CDR3: CASSFFSADGTEAFF. In DNA form, the CDR3 reads TGTGCCAGCAGTTTCTTCTCGGCAGATGGCACTGAAGCTTTCTTT.

This chain links TRBV9 with TRBJ1-2; TRBD1 might be the D (6 bases). This CDR3 comprises 13 residues. V was cut by 3 bases and J by 4 bases, with 10 bases left in between. The V gene's germline CDR1 is SGDLS and CDR2 YYNGEE. CDR3 region: CASSELTGYGYTF. CDR3 DNA: TGTGCCAGCAGCGAGTTGACAGGCTATGGCTACACCTTC.

Written as DNA, the CDR3 is TGTGCCAGCAGCTCACTAGCGGGGCACTACAATGAGCAGTTCTTC. Its translation: CASSSLAGHYNEQFF. The J gene is TRBJ2-1, the V gene TRBV7-3; 10 nucleotides agree with TRBD2. CDR3 length: 15 amino acids. The V and J ends lost 4 bases and 3 bases, in that order; junction bases with no gene match: 3. CDR1 and CDR2 (germline): SGHTA, FQGTGA.

The rearrangement joins TRBV28 to TRBJ2-7; 11 bases agree with TRBD1. The CDR3 sequence is 14 residues long. J gave up 6 bases and V 7 bases, and 8 bases lay outside the gene matches. Germline CDR1 reads MDHEN; CDR2 reads SYDVKM. The CDR3 sequence is CASKYAGTGGEQYF. The CDR3 nucleotides read TGTGCCAGCAAGTACGCCGGGACAGGGGGCGAGCAGTACTTC.

This chain joins TRBV19 and TRBJ1-1; D ambiguous. The V gene lost 5 bases and the J gene lost 4 bases, with 8 bases spanning the gap. The CDR3 has 12 residues. Germline CDR1 LNHDA, CDR2 SQIVND (reference sequence). CDR3 residues: CASSYGVTEAFF. For the CDR3, the DNA is TGTGCCAGTAGTTATGGGGTCACTGAAGCTTTCTTT.

The genes are TRBV30 and TRBJ2-1; D unclear. V dropped 4 bases and J dropped 2 bases, with 15 bases sitting between them. In germline, CDR1 is GTSNPN, CDR2 SVGIG (reference sequence). This CDR3 is built from 15 residues. CDR3 nucleotides: TGTGCCTGGACGCAGGCTACCCAGCCCTACAATGAGCAGTTCTTC. The encoded protein is CAWTQATQPYNEQFF. The full variable domain, with the rest looked up from reference TRBV30 and TRBJ2-1, is SQTIHQWPATLVQPVGSPLSLECTVEGTSNPNLYWYRQAAGRGLQLLFYSVGIGQISSEVPQNLSASRPQDRQFILSSKKLLLSDSGFYLCAWTQATQPYNEQFFGPGTRLTVL.

This chain uses TRBV20-1 with TRBJ2-1, with D tentatively TRBD1 (7 bases). V was trimmed by 4 bases and J by 0 bases, leaving 13 bases between them. The CDR3 has 15 residues. Germline V lookup: CDR1 DFQATT, CDR2 SNEGSKA (reference sequence). The CDR3 nucleotides read TGCAGTGCTAATCCAGGGGGGTCCTCCTACAATGAGCAGTTCTTC. It encodes CSANPGGSSYNEQFF.

J is TRBJ1-2 and V is TRBV5-6; D unclear. Germline assignment: CDR1 SGHDT and CDR2 YYEEEE. The CDR3 runs 18 residues. The V and J ends lost 6 bases and 4 bases respectively, with 28 bases between them. The CDR3 bases are TGTGCCAGCACCACCCCCCGGTCCGGGTCCGAGTTAACCTATGGCTACACCTTC. Translated, it gives CASTTPRSGSELTYGYTF. Together with reference TRBV5-6 and TRBJ1-2, the CDR3 gives the full variable domain: DAGVTQSPTHLIKTRGQQVTLRCSPKSGHDTVSWYQQALGQGPQFIFQYYEEEERQRGNFPDRFSGHQFPNYSSELNVNALLLGDSALYLCASTTPRSGSELTYGYTFGSGTRLTVV.

V and J are TRBV29-1 and TRBJ2-2; 8 nucleotides align to TRBD1. The germline V gene has CDR1 SQVTM and CDR2 ANQGSEA. The trim removed 2 bases at V and 1 base at J, leaving 3 bases unmatched. This CDR3 comprises 15 residues. Written as DNA, the CDR3 is TGCAGCGTTGAAAGGACAGGGTGGAACACCGGGGAGCTGTTTTTT. Its protein product is CSVERTGWNTGELFF.

V and J are TRBV29-1 and TRBJ1-1; 10 bases are a match to TRBD1. From germline, CDR1 is SQVTM and CDR2 ANQGSEA. V shed 6 bases and J 3 bases; nucleotides not matched to a gene: 10. CDR3 size: 15 residues. In DNA form, the CDR3 reads TGCAGCGTGACCCCCGGGACAGGGGCGTACACTGAAGCTTTCTTT. This encodes CSVTPGTGAYTEAFF.

V usage is TRBV29-1 and J usage is TRBJ1-1; D unclear. Germline V gene sequence: CDR1 SQVTM, CDR2 ANQGSEA. The V end was cut by 3 bases, the J end by 7 bases, with 6 bases between. The CDR3 totals 10 residues. CDR3 residues: CSVDHYEAFF. CDR3 nucleotide sequence: TGCAGCGTTGACCACTATGAAGCTTTCTTT.